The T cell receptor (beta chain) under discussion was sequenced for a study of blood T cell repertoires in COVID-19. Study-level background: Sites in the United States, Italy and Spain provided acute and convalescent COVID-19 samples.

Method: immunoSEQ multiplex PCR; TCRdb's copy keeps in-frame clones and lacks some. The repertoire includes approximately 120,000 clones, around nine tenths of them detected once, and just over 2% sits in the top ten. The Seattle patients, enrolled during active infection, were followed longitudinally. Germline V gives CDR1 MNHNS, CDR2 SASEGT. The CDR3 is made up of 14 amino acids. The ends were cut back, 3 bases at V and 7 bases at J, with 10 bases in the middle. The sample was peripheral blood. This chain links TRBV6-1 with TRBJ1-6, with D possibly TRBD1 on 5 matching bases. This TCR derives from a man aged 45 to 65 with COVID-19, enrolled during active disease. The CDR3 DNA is TGTGCCAGCAGTGACAGGGAGGGGAATTCACCCCTCCACTTT. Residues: CASSDREGNSPLHF.